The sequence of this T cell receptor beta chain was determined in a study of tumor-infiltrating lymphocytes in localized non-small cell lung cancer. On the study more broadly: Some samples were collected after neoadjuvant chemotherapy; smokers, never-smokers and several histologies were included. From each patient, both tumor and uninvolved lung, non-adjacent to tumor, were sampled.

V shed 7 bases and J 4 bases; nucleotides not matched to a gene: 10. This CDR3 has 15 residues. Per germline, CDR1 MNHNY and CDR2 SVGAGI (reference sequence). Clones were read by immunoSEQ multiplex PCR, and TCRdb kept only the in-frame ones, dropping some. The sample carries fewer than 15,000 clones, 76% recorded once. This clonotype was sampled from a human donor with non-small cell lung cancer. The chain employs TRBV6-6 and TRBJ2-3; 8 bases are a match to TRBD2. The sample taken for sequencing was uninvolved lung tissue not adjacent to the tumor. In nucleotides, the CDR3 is TGTGCCAGCACTTTGAGCGGGAGTGTGTCAGATACGCAGTATTTT. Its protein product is CASTLSGSVSDTQYF.